Below, one T cell receptor beta chain is given with its context. What antigen it recognizes has not been identified. Per-base quality was not reported, and no clone a single base away is much larger than it. The library was prepared using PCR. The sequencing machine was an Illumina HiSeq 2500. To reduce PCR and sequencing biases, unique molecular identifiers were incorporated into the TCR beta cDNA libraries. Approximately 500,000 cDNA molecules were obtained for every 1 to 10 million input T cells, so each molecule roughly corresponded to one T cell. The same protocol used for the earlier healthy control dataset was applied to prepare and sequence the patient libraries. Samples belonging to the same batch were prepared together, multiplexed and sequenced on a shared HiSeq lane. Concerning the study's data processing: MIGEC was used to process the raw barcoded reads, and molecular identifier groups with only a single read were discarded before consensus assembly and CDR3 extraction. Clonotype tables were post-analysed with VDJtools, and diversity was normalized by down-sampling all datasets to the smallest sample size. Repertoire overlap clustering matched CDR3 amino acid but not nucleotide sequences to correct batch-related cross-sample contamination. The raw public reads went through TCRdb reprocessing: fastp at Q25, MiXCR clone calling, in-frame beta chains kept. Rows with a matching CDR3 protein are joined into one entry that keeps the most common DNA and genes. Here the V and J calls rest on TCRdb's processing, not on the authors' analysis. Here the sample has approximately 630,000 distinct CDR3 sequences; approximately 60% occur a single time. Approximately 11% of the sample comes from the top ten.

This sample stems from a study of post-analysis software for immune sequencing data (dated by TCRdb to 2013 to 2016). Notes on the research overall: Disease courses on record covered relapsing-remitting, secondary progressive and progressive-relapsing multiple sclerosis, though some patients had no subtype annotation. The patient repertoires were set against about 12 previously published healthy control repertoires from donors whose ages ranged from roughly 6 to 27 years. A subset of samples was prepared in parallel using single-end sample barcoding, then pooled and co-amplified after Illumina adapter ligation. General conclusions and limits of the study: The control group was slightly older than the multiple sclerosis patient group. About five TRBV segments, including TRBV5-6, TRBV5-1 and TRBV20-1, were significantly more frequent in patients than controls. Multiple sclerosis patients had significantly lower normalized Chao1 diversity than controls, a result that suggests substantial peripheral T-cell clonal expansion. Strong co-clustering of samples prepared in the same batch was shown by direct clustering with F measure, prompting a batch-effect correction.

The V and J ends are trimmed by 0 bases and 13 bases, leaving 16 bases between them. From the cysteine up to the phenylalanine, the CDR3 has a length of 15 residues. Only the CDR3 part of the read is kept: 45 bases, read in frame from the first base. The germline V gene (reference sequence) provides CDR1 MNHNY and CDR2 SVGAGI. TCR beta repertoires were profiled from peripheral blood of some 13 young patients with multiple sclerosis to demonstrate the VDJtools post-analysis software. The multiple sclerosis patients were children and adolescents ranging in age from roughly 6 to 16 years. Sequencing was carried out using blood. The sequence derives from a girl under 10 years old with multiple sclerosis. This receptor chain uses TRBV6-6 and TRBJ1-6, with an unclear D gene assignment. The DNA sequence is TGTGCCAGCAGTTACTCCCCGGGGTTAGGAGAGCCCCTCCACTTT. Its protein product is CASSYSPGLGEPLHF.